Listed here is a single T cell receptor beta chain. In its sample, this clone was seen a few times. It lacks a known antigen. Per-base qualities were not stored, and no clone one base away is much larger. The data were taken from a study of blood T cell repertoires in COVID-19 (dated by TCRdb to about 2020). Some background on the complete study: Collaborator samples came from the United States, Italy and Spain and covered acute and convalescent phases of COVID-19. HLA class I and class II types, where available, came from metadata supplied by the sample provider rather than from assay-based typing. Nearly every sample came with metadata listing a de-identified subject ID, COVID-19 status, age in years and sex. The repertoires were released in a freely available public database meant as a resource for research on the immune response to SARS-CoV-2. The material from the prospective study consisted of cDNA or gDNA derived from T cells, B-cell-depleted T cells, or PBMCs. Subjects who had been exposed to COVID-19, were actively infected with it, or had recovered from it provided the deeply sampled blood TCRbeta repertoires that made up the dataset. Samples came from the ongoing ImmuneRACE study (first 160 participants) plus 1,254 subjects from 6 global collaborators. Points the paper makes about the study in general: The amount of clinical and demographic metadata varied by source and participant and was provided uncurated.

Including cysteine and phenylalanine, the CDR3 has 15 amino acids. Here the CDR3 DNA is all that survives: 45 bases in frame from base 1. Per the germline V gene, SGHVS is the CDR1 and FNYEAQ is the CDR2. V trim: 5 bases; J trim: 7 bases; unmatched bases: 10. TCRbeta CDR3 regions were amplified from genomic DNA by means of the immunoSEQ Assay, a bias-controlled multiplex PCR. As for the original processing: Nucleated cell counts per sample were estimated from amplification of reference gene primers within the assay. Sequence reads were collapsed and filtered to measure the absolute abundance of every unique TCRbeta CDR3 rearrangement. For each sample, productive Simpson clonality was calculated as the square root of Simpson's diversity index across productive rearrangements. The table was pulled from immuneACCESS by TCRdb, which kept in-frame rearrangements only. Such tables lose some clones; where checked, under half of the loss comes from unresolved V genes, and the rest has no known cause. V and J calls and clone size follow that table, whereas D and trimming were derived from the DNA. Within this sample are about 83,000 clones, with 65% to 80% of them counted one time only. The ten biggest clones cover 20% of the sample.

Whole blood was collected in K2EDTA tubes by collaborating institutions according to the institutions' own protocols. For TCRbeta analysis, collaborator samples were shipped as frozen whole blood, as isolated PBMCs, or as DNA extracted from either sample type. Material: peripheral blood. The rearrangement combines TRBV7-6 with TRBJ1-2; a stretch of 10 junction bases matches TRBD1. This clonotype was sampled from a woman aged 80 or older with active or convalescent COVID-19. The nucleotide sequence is TGTGCCAGCAGCCAACTGACAGGGGGCTTGGTTGGCTACACCTTC. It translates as CASSQLTGGLVGYTF.